This is a list of T cell receptor beta chains from one sample in a study of blood T cell repertoires in COVID-19. Only in-frame clones appear in the TCRdb table, and some are missing; sequencing was by immunoSEQ multiplex PCR. Found here are approximately 250,000 clones, roughly 88% of them singletons; the top ten hold around 3.2%. Specimen: PBMCs or T cells enriched from blood (not recorded which). The receptors shown here come from a woman aged 40 to 50 who had been exposed to COVID-19. Both conserved end residues are part of each CDR3. The order of the fields is D gene, J gene, clone size, V gene, CDR3 DNA, CDR3 protein. The D gene is left open where the match is weak. Clone size is stated in some rows and not others, as once, few, many or a class when expanded.

. | TRBJ1-5 | . | TRBV7-2 | TGTGCCAGCAGCTTAGGACAGTGGAGCAATCAGCCCCAGCATTTT | CASSLGQWSNQPQHF
. | TRBJ1-1 | . | TRBV19 | TGTGCCAGTAGTAAAGGCGGGAACACTGAAGCTTTCTTT | CASSKGGNTEAFF
. | TRBJ1-1 | . | TRBV27 | TGTGCCAGCGGGAGGAGGAACACTGAAGCTTTCTTT | CASGRRNTEAFF
TRBD1 | TRBJ1-2 | . | TRBV5-4 | TGTGCCAGCAGCGTGGACAGGGGTTTGAATGGCTACACCTTC | CASSVDRGLNGYTF
. | TRBJ2-5 | . | TRBV18 | TGTGCCAGCTCACTCCGGACAGCCGGCCAAGAGACCCAGTACTTC | CASSLRTAGQETQYF
TRBD1 | TRBJ2-1 | . | TRBV29-1 | TGCAGCGTTGAAGACCGGGGACAGGGGGGCAACTTAAATGAGCAGTTCTTC | CSVEDRGQGGNLNEQFF
TRBD2 | TRBJ2-7 | . | TRBV18 | TGTGCCAGCTCAACTCCCGGGACTAGCGGGGAGGGAACCTACGAGCAGTACTTC | CASSTPGTSGEGTYEQYF
. | TRBJ1-2 | . | TRBV12-3/TRBV12-4 | TGTGCCACCACGGGGAGGGCTGGCTACACCTTC | CATTGRAGYTF
TRBD1 | TRBJ1-3 | . | TRBV12-5 | TGTGCTAGTGGTGCCGGGACAGACTCTGGAAACACCATATATTTT | CASGAGTDSGNTIYF
. | TRBJ2-5 | . | TRBV5-1 | TGCGCCAGCAGCTTGAGTTCTATGTCGGCTGGAGGGGCGGAGACCCAGTACTTC | CASSLSSMSAGGAETQYF
TRBD1 | TRBJ1-5 | . | TRBV6-2/TRBV6-3 | TGTGCCAGCAGCCGGGGACAGAGTCTTAGCAATCAGCCCCAGCATTTT | CASSRGQSLSNQPQHF
. | TRBJ2-4 | . | TRBV7-8 | TGTGCCAGCAGCCCCAAGCTTCGCCTTAACATTCAGTACTTC | CASSPKLRLNIQYF
. | TRBJ1-5 | . | TRBV28 | TGTGCCAGCAGCCAAGACAGAAATCAGCCCCAGCATTTT | CASSQDRNQPQHF
. | TRBJ1-5 | . | TRBV4-1 | TGCGCCAGCAGCCAAGCGGGGGGGAACTCCAATCAGCCCCAGCATTTT | CASSQAGGNSNQPQHF
. | TRBJ2-3 | few | TRBV7-2 | TGTGCCAGCAGCTTAATAGGACATACCACAGATACGCAGTATTTT | CASSLIGHTTDTQYF
TRBD2 | TRBJ2-1 | once | TRBV19 | TGTGCCAGTAGTCCCGGACTAGTTATTCGGGATGAGCAGTTCTTC | CASSPGLVIRDEQFF
TRBD1 | TRBJ2-5 | few | TRBV5-1 | TGCGCCAGCAGCGGGGGACAGGTACGAGAGACCCAGTACTTC | CASSGGQVRETQYF
. | TRBJ1-5 | . | TRBV6-2/TRBV6-3 | TGTGCCAGCAGTTACGGACGGGGGGGTCAGCCCCAGCATTTT | CASSYGRGGQPQHF
TRBD1 | TRBJ1-1 | . | TRBV27 | TGTGCCAGCAGTTTAACCGCCACAGGGGTGAACACTGAAGCTTTCTTT | CASSLTATGVNTEAFF
. | TRBJ2-1 | once | TRBV27 | TGTGCCAGCAGTTTATCTCCAGGGGCCTACAATGAGCAGTTCTTC | CASSLSPGAYNEQFF
TRBD2 | TRBJ2-2 | . | TRBV23-1 | TGCGCCAGCAGTCAAGCGAGACTAGCGGGGTCGGGCACCGGGGAGCTGTTTTTT | CASSQARLAGSGTGELFF
. | TRBJ1-4 | . | TRBV19 | TGTGCCAGTAGTGTTCGGACCGGGGGGACTAATGAAAAACTGTTTTTT | CASSVRTGGTNEKLFF
. | TRBJ1-4 | . | TRBV7-8 | TGTGCCAGCAGCTCTAGCGGGGAGAGGAATGAAAAACTGTTTTTT | CASSSSGERNEKLFF
. | TRBJ2-2 | . | TRBV4-2 | TGTGCCAGCAGCCAAGCGGTCCTATTCACCGGGGAGCTGTTTTTT | CASSQAVLFTGELFF
TRBD1 | TRBJ1-2 | . | TRBV7-9 | TGTGCCAGCAGCCCAACTCGGACAGGAGCTAACTATGGCTACACCTTC | CASSPTRTGANYGYTF
TRBD2 | TRBJ2-1 | . | TRBV11-2 | TGTGCCAGCAGCTCCTTAGCGGGTTTCTCCTACAATGAGCAGTTCTTC | CASSSLAGFSYNEQFF
. | TRBJ1-4 | . | TRBV6-5 | TGTGCCAGCAGCGGAAAACAGCGGAATGAAAAACTGTTTTTT | CASSGKQRNEKLFF
TRBD1 | TRBJ2-2 | . | TRBV11-2 | TGTGCCAGCAGCTCTCCAGGGGGCCGGACCGGGGAGCTGTTTTTT | CASSSPGGRTGELFF
. | TRBJ1-5 | . | TRBV7-9 | TGTGCCAGCAGCTCCTATGATAGCAATCAGCCCCAGCATTTT | CASSSYDSNQPQHF
TRBD2 | TRBJ2-3 | . | TRBV5-1 | TGCGCCAGCAGCGGAGGACTAGCGGGGGGGTTCACAGATACGCAGTATTTT | CASSGGLAGGFTDTQYF
. | TRBJ2-5 | . | TRBV3-1/TRBV3-2 | TGTGCCAGCAGCCATCATAGCGGTTATCAAGAGACCCAGTACTTC | CASSHHSGYQETQYF
TRBD2 | TRBJ2-3 | . | TRBV10-3 | TGTGCCATCAGTGACCCCACCGGGACTAGCGGGGGCAAAAGCACAGATACGCAGTATTTT | CAISDPTGTSGGKSTDTQYF
TRBD1 | TRBJ1-1 | . | TRBV12-5 | TGTGCTAGTTCCTGGGACAGGGTCACTGAAGCTTTCTTT | CASSWDRVTEAFF
TRBD1 | TRBJ1-5 | . | TRBV19 | TGTGCCAGTAGTACACGACAGGGCACGGGCAATCAGCCCCAGCATTTT | CASSTRQGTGNQPQHF
. | TRBJ1-5 | . | TRBV11-2 | TGTGCCAGCAGCTTAGTCCTAAATCAGCCCCAGCATTTT | CASSLVLNQPQHF
TRBD2 | TRBJ2-1 | . | TRBV5-1 | TGCGCCAGCAGCTTGGTCCCTAGCGGGGGTCCGAAGGATGAGCAGTTCTTC | CASSLVPSGGPKDEQFF
TRBD1 | TRBJ2-2 | . | TRBV7-8 | TGTGCCAGCAGCTTATGGGACAGGGTGGGCCCCGGGGAGCTGTTTTTT | CASSLWDRVGPGELFF
TRBD1 | TRBJ1-1 | . | TRBV19 | TGTGCCAGTACCTGGGGACAGGTACAAATGCGCACTGAAGCTTTCTTT | CASTWGQVQMRTEAFF
. | TRBJ2-7 | few | TRBV7-9 | TGTGCCATCCTAGGCCTCGGAAAAGGAAGCTACGAGCAGTACTTC | CAILGLGKGSYEQYF
. | TRBJ2-1 | . | TRBV4-1 | TGCGCCAGCAGCCGAGGGGGTCCCGGGGCGTACAGCTCCTACAATGAGCAGTTCTTC | CASSRGGPGAYSSYNEQFF
TRBD2 | TRBJ2-1 | . | TRBV12-5 | TGTGCTAGTGGTTCCCTGGGACTAGCGGGAGGGCCCGGGGATGAGCAGTTCTTC | CASGSLGLAGGPGDEQFF
TRBD2 | TRBJ2-2 | . | TRBV7-9 | TGTGCCAGCAGCTTAGCGAGCGGGGCGAACACCGGGGAGCTGTTTTTT | CASSLASGANTGELFF
TRBD2 | TRBJ2-6 | once | TRBV7-3 | TGTGCCAGCAGCTTAATCCCAAGGGAGGGTCGGATTTCTGGGGCCAACGTCCTGACTTTC | CASSLIPREGRISGANVLTF
. | TRBJ2-7 | . | TRBV11-1 | TGTGCCAGCAGCCCTGACCGGACATCCTCCTACGAGCAGTACTTC | CASSPDRTSSYEQYF
. | TRBJ2-1 | . | TRBV29-1 | TGCAGCGTTGAGGACACTTACAATGAGCAGTTCTTC | CSVEDTYNEQFF
. | TRBJ2-7 | once | TRBV5-1 | TGCGCCAGCAGCGTGGCGCCAGGGGACGAGCAGTACTTC | CASSVAPGDEQYF
TRBD1 | TRBJ1-4 | . | TRBV7-8 | TGTGCCAGCAGCCGGGACAGTTTAAATGAAAAACTGTTTTTT | CASSRDSLNEKLFF
. | TRBJ2-5 | . | TRBV5-1 | TGCGCCAGCACCCGGGACTTAGAGACCCAGTACTTC | CASTRDLETQYF
. | TRBJ1-5 | . | TRBV7-2 | TGTGCCAGCAGCTTAGCCCACGGAAGCGGGTATCAGCCCCAGCATTTT | CASSLAHGSGYQPQHF
TRBD1 | TRBJ1-3 | . | TRBV27 | TGTGCCAGCAGTTTATCGATGTGGGACAGCTTATATTTT | CASSLSMWDSLYF